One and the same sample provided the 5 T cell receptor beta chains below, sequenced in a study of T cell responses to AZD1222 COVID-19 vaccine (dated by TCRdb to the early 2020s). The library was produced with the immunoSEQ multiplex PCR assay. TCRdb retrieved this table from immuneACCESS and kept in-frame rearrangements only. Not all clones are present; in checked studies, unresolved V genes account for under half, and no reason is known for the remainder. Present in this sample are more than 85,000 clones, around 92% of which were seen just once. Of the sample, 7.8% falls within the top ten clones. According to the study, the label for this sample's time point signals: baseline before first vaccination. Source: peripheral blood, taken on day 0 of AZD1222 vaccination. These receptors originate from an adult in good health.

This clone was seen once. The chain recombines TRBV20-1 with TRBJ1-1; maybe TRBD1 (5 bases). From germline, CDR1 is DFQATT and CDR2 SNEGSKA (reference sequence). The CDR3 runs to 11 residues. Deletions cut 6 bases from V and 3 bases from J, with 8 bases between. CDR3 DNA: TGCAGTGCCCCGGGGGACACTGAAGCTTTCTTT. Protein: CSAPGDTEAFF.

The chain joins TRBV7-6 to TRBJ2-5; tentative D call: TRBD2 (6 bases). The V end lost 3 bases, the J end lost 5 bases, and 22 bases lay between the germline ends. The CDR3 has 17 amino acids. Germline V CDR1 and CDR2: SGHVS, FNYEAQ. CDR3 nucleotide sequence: TGTGCCAGCAGCTTCCCCGCGGAGGGAAAGGACCGGGAGACCCAGTACTTC. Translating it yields CASSFPAEGKDRETQYF.

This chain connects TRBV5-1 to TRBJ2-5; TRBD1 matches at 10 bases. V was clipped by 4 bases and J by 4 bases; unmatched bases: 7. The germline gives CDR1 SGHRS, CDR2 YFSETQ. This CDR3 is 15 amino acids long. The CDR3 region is CASSPGTGVTETQYF. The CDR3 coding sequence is TGCGCCAGCAGCCCCGGGACAGGGGTTACAGAGACCCAGTACTTC.

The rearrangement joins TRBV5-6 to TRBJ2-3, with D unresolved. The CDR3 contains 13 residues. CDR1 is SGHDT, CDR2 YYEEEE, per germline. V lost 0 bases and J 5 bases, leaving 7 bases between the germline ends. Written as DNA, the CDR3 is TGTGCCAGCAGCTTGGCGGTGCTAGATACGCAGTATTTT. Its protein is CASSLAVLDTQYF. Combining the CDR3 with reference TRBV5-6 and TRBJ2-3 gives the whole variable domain DAGVTQSPTHLIKTRGQQVTLRCSPKSGHDTVSWYQQALGQGPQFIFQYYEEEERQRGNFPDRFSGHQFPNYSSELNVNALLLGDSALYLCASSLAVLDTQYFGPGTRLTVL.

In DNA, the CDR3 is TGCGCCAGCAGCTCCGGGACTAGCCAAGAGACCCAGTACTTC. This sequence encodes CASSSGTSQETQYF. V and J are TRBV5-1 and TRBJ2-5; TRBD2 aligns across 8 bases. This CDR3 spans 14 amino acids. From germline, CDR1 is SGHRS and CDR2 YFSETQ. J gave up 1 base and V 3 bases, and 2 bases lay outside the gene matches.